The clone carrying this T cell receptor beta chain was counted between two and nine times. Antigen: not known. The source of the sample is a study of blood T cells in healthy people across ages. Study at large: Through template switching, about one barcoded beta molecule was captured per two T cells, as measured in model experiments.

Peripheral blood samples of 9 to 10 milliliters were drawn from each donor. Deletions cut 6 bases from V and 6 bases from J, with 17 bases between. Germline CDR1 and CDR2: MNHEY and SMNVEV (reference sequence). The CDR3 consists of 14 residues. Primed by a sample-barcoded 5' primer and a J-beta primer mix, a second PCR proceeded for about 7 to 11 cycles. Any given sample supplied a minimum of 2.5 million CDR3-containing paired-end reads. TCRdb used MiXCR to reprocess the 5' RACE reads, holding one entry per CDR3 protein. The data contain approximately 880,000 distinct CDR3 sequences, around 49% of them singletons. Whole-study findings and limits: Per million T cells, TCR beta diversity dropped roughly linearly as age increased.

The sample was blood. The TCR was taken from a man between 25 and 39 years old in good health. The V and J genes are TRBV27 and TRBJ1-2, with D unclear. The CDR3 sequence is CASSSPWQSDGYTF. The CDR3 DNA follows: TGTGCCAGCAGCTCCCCCTGGCAATCTGATGGCTACACCTTC.